This TCR beta chain was sequenced for a study of CD4 T cells in relation to SARS-CoV-2 and coronaviruses. Looking at the study overall: After less than 11 days of antigen culture, PBMC TCR beta CDR3s were sequenced. General study points: In approximately 70% of donors, memory CD4+ clonotypes crossrecognized SARS-CoV-2 and at least one common cold coronavirus spike.

CDR1 is LNHDA and CDR2 is SQIVND in the germline V gene (reference sequence). The CDR3 totals 19 residues. The ends were cut back, 6 bases at V and 6 bases at J, with 32 bases in the middle. To note about this clone: Its antigen is as yet unknown.

The repertoire was sequenced with immunoSEQ multiplex PCR; TCRdb's copy has only in-frame clones and lacks some. The table records more than 20,000 clones, around 80% of them present only once. The unexposed donors gave CD4+ T cells in about 2011-2018, prior to COVID-19. Isolation of CD4+ T cells took place after about eleven days in culture. Testing used SARS-CoV-2 S/N and four cold-coronavirus spikes on unexposed-donor CD4+ T cells, cells permitting. This TCR came from a human donor in good health. Material for sequencing was CD4+ T cells from PBMCs, cultured in vitro. The J gene is TRBJ1-1, the V gene TRBV19; D is ambiguous. CDR3 residues: CASSEDIMGFTNDWAEAFF. CDR3 nucleotide sequence: TGTGCCAGTAGCGAGGATATTATGGGGTTTACTAACGATTGGGCTGAAGCTTTCTTT.